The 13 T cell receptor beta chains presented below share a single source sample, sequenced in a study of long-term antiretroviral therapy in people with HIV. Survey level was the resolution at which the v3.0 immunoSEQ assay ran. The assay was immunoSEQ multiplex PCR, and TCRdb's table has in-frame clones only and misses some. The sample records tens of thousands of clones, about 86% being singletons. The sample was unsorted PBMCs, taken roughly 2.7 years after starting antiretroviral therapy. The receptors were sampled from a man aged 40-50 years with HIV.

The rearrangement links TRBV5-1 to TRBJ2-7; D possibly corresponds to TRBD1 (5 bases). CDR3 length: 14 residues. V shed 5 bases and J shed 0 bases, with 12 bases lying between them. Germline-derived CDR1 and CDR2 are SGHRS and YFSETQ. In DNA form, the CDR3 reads TGCGCCAGCAGGGCCGACAGAAACTCCTACGAGCAGTACTTC. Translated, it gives CASRADRNSYEQYF.

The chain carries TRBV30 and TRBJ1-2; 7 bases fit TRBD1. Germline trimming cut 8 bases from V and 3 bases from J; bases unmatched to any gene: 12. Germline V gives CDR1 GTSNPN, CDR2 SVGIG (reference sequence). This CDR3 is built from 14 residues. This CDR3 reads CAGRLRGADYGYTF. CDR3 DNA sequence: TGTGCCGGACGGCTCAGGGGGGCTGACTATGGCTACACCTTC.

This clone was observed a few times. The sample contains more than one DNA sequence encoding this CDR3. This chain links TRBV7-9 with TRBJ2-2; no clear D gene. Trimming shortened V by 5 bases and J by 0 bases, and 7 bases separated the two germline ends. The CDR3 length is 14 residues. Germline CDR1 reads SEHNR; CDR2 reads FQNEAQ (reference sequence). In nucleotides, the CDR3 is TGTGCCAGCAGCCCGGGCCCGAACACCGGGGAGCTGTTTTTT. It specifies CASSPGPNTGELFF.

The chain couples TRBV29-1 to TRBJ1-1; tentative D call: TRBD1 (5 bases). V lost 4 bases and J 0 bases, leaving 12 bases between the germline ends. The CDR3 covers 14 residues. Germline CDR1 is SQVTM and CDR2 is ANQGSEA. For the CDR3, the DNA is TGCAGCGTTGGGGGCAGCATCATGAACACTGAAGCTTTCTTT. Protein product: CSVGGSIMNTEAFF.

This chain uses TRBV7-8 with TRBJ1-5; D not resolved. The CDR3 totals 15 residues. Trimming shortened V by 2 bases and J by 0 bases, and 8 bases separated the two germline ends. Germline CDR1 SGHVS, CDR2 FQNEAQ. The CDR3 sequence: CASSLQHASNQPQHF. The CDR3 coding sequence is TGTGCCAGCAGCTTACAACACGCTAGCAATCAGCCCCAGCATTTT.

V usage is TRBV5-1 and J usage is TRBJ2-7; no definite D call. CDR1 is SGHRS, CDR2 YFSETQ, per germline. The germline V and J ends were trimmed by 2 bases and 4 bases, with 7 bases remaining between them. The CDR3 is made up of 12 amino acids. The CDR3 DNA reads TGCGCCAGCAGCTTATCGAATTACGAGCAGTACTTC. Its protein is CASSLSNYEQYF.

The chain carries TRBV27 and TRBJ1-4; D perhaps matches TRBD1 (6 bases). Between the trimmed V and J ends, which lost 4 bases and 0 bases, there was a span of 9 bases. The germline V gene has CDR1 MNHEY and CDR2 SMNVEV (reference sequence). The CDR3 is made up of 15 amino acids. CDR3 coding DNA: TGTGCCAGCAGTTGGGGGCTCCCAACTAATGAAAAACTGTTTTTT. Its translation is CASSWGLPTNEKLFF.

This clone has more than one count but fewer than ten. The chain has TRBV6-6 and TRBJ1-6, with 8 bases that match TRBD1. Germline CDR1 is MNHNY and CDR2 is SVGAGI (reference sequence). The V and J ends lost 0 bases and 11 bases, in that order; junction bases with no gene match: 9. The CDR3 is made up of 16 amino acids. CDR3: CASSYSPGTGTPPLHF. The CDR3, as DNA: TGTGCCAGCAGTTACTCCCCCGGGACAGGAACCCCACCCCTCCACTTT.

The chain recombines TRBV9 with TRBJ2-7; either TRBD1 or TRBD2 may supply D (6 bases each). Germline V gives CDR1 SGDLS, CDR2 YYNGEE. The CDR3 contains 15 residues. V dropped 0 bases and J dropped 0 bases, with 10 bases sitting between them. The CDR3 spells CASSVAGDNSYEQYF. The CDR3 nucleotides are TGTGCCAGCAGCGTAGCGGGGGACAACTCCTACGAGCAGTACTTC.

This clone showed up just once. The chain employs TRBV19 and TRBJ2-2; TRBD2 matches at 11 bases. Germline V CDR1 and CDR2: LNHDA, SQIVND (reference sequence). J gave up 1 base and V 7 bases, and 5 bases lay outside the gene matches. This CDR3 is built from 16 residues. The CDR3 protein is CASIGTSGRNTGELFF. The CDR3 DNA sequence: TGTGCCAGTATAGGGACTAGCGGAAGGAACACCGGGGAGCTGTTTTTT.

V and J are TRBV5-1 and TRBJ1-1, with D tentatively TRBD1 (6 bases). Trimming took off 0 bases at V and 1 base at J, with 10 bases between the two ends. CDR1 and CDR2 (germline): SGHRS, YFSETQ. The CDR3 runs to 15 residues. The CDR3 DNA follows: TGCGCCAGCAGCTTGGCACAGGGAGCGAACACTGAAGCTTTCTTT. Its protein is CASSLAQGANTEAFF.

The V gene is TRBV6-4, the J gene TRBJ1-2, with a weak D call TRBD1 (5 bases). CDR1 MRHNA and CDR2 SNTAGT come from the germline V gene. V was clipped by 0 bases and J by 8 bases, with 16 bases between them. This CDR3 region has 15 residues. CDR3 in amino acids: CASSDSGRGLGGYTF. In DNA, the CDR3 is TGTGCCAGCAGTGACTCGGGGAGGGGCCTTGGCGGCTACACCTTC.

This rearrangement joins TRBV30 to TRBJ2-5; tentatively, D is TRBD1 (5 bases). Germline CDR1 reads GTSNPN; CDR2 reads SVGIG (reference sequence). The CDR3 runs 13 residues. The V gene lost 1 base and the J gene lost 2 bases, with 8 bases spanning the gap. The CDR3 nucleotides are TGTGCCTGGAGTGAGGACAATCAAGAGACCCAGTACTTC. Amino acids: CAWSEDNQETQYF.